This TCR beta chain was sequenced in a study of blood T cell repertoires in COVID-19. Study as a whole: Whether acute or convalescent, the COVID-19 samples came from the United States, Italy and Spain. PBMCs, B-cell-depleted T cells, or T cells were the source of the cDNA or gDNA that made up the material.

J was trimmed by 4 bases and V by 4 bases; bases with no gene match: 10. Germline values: CDR1 SGHKS, CDR2 YYEKEE (reference sequence). CDR3 length: 16 amino acids. Original methodology: Researchers report that nucleated cell counts were estimated from reference gene primer amplification. Method: immunoSEQ multiplex PCR; TCRdb's copy keeps in-frame clones and lacks some. V and J calls and clone size are given by that table; D and trimming were obtained from the DNA. In the table there are approximately 100,000 clones, about nine tenths of which are singletons. Sample: peripheral blood. This clonotype was sampled from a man aged 45 to 65 with acute or convalescent COVID-19. The chain links TRBV5-5 to TRBJ2-4, with TRBD2 identical over 8 bases. CDR3 bases: TGTGCCAGCAGCAGAATTCCGGGACTAGGAAAAAACATTCAGTACTTC. As protein: CASSRIPGLGKNIQYF. The whole variable domain, filled in from reference TRBV5-5 and TRBJ2-4, reads DAGVTQSPTHLIKTRGQQVTLRCSPISGHKSVSWYQQVLGQGPQFIFQYYEKEERGRGNFPDRFSARQFPNYSSELNVNALLLGDSALYLCASSRIPGLGKNIQYFGAGTRLSVL.